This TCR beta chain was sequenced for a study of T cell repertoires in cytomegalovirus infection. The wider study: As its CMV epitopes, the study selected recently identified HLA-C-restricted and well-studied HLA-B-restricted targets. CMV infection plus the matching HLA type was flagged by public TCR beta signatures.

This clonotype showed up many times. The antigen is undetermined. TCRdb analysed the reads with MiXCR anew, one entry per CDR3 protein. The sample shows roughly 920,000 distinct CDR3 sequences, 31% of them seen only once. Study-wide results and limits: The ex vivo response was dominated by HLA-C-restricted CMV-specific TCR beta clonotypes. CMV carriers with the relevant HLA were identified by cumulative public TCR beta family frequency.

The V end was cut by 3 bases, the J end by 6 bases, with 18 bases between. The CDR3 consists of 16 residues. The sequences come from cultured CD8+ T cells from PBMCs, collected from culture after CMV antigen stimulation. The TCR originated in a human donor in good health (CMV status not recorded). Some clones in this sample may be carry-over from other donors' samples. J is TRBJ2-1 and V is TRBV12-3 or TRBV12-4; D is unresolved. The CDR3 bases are TGTGCCAGCAGTTTGGAAATTACTTCGGGTGGCAATGAGCAGTTCTTC. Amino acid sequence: CASSLEITSGGNEQFF.